Listed below are T cell receptor beta chains from one sample, sequenced in a study of OX40 agonist ivuxolimab in advanced cancers. Produced via immunoSEQ multiplex PCR; TCRdb's table is partial and in-frame only. The profile shows some 87,000 clones, around nine tenths of them singletons. The source material was CD4+ or CD8+ T cells sorted from blood, sampled in a trial of the OX40 agonist ivuxolimab. Source of these receptors: an adult with an advanced solid tumor such as melanoma, head and neck, liver or kidney cancer. Each CDR3 is given with its conserved first and last residue. The D gene is left open where the match is weak. Size is omitted from some rows. Given values are once, few, many or a class for expanded clones.

J	V	D	size	CDR3	DNA
TRBJ1-6	TRBV5-6	.	.	CASSSRTAYNSPLHF	TGTGCCAGCAGCTCTCGGACGGCCTATAATTCACCCCTCCACTTT
TRBJ2-3	TRBV7-2	.	.	CASLGGLGSTDTQYF	TGTGCCAGCCTGGGGGGCCTGGGTAGCACAGATACGCAGTATTTT
TRBJ2-1	TRBV7-9	TRBD1	.	CASSLSSGTGVWEQFF	TGTGCCAGCAGCTTATCATCCGGGACAGGGGTTTGGGAGCAGTTCTTC
TRBJ2-5	TRBV5-1	TRBD1	.	CASSKDRGQETQYF	TGCGCCAGCAGCAAGGACAGGGGCCAAGAGACCCAGTACTTC
TRBJ1-1	TRBV6-5	TRBD1	.	CASSFGQGSTEAFF	TGTGCCAGCAGTTTCGGACAGGGTTCGACTGAAGCTTTCTTT
TRBJ2-2	TRBV2	TRBD2	.	CASMRGLAGVTGELFF	TGTGCCAGCATGAGGGGACTAGCGGGAGTCACCGGGGAGCTGTTTTTT
TRBJ2-2	TRBV28	TRBD1	.	CASSLWGQGETGELFF	TGTGCCAGCAGTTTATGGGGACAGGGGGAGACCGGGGAGCTGTTTTTT
TRBJ2-7	TRBV14	.	.	CASSPWTGTSEQYF	TGTGCCAGCAGCCCCTGGACAGGGACTAGCGAGCAGTACTTC
TRBJ1-2	TRBV6-5	.	.	CASSYSARGYGYTF	TGTGCCAGCAGTTACAGTGCCAGGGGATATGGCTACACCTTC
TRBJ1-5	TRBV7-2	TRBD1	.	CASSGTGGSSNQPQHF	TGTGCCAGCAGCGGAACAGGGGGCTCTAGCAATCAGCCCCAGCATTTT
TRBJ1-2	TRBV6-6	TRBD1	once	CASRPGQVYGYTF	TGTGCCAGCAGGCCCGGACAGGTCTATGGCTACACCTTC
TRBJ1-1	TRBV19	.	.	CASSPGPRAFF	TGTGCCAGTTCCCCTGGGCCTCGAGCTTTCTTT
TRBJ2-3	TRBV28	TRBD2	.	CASILAGGRSDTQYF	TGTGCCAGTATCCTAGCGGGAGGCCGTTCAGATACGCAGTATTTT
TRBJ1-2	TRBV28	.	.	CASSLVIGNYGYTF	TGTGCCAGCAGTTTGGTCATTGGTAACTATGGCTACACCTTC
TRBJ1-1	TRBV5-1	.	once	CASTKEGTYVNTEAFF	TGCGCCAGCACCAAGGAGGGGACCTATGTGAACACTGAAGCTTTCTTT
TRBJ1-2	TRBV5-4	.	.	CASSLAGGPGSYTF	TGTGCCAGCAGCTTGGCGGGGGGCCCCGGTAGCTACACCTTC
TRBJ2-3	TRBV7-7	TRBD2	.	CASSFSGGSTDTQYF	TGTGCTAGCAGCTTTAGCGGGGGAAGCACAGATACGCAGTATTTT
TRBJ1-1	TRBV28	.	.	CASSGWNMNTEAFF	TGTGCCAGCAGTGGATGGAACATGAACACTGAAGCTTTCTTT
TRBJ1-2	TRBV28	TRBD1	.	CASSSEDRGRFGYTF	TGTGCCAGCAGTTCGGAAGACAGGGGGCGGTTTGGCTACACCTTC
TRBJ1-1	TRBV6-6	.	.	CASSPGPSEAFF	TGTGCCAGCAGCCCCGGACCGAGTGAAGCTTTCTTT
TRBJ1-2	TRBV28	.	.	CASSSPAAGGYTF	TGTGCCAGCAGCTCCCCTGCGGCGGGGGGCTACACCTTC
TRBJ1-3	TRBV7-2	.	.	CASSPQGGNTIYF	TGTGCCAGCAGCCCCCAGGGGGGAAACACCATATATTTT
TRBJ2-2	TRBV5-1	TRBD1	.	CASFRQGTGELFF	TGCGCCAGCTTCCGACAGGGGACCGGGGAGCTGTTTTTT
TRBJ2-1	TRBV29-1	.	.	CSVSTDSSYNEQFF	TGCAGCGTCTCCACCGACAGTTCCTACAATGAGCAGTTCTTC
TRBJ1-5	TRBV19	.	.	CASSIDHSGQPQHF	TGTGCCAGTAGTATAGACCACTCGGGTCAGCCCCAGCATTTT
TRBJ1-1	TRBV10-3	.	once	CAISEGRDNTEAFF	TGTGCCATCAGTGAGGGACGGGACAACACTGAAGCTTTCTTT